These 11 T cell receptor beta chains originate from one sample sequenced in a study of T-cell memory formation after mild COVID-19. TCRdb redid the calling of the 5' RACE reads with MiXCR, one entry per CDR3 protein. The sample has some 600,000 distinct CDR3 sequences; 15% to 20% are singletons. The specimen sequenced was PBMCs or a T cell subset sorted from them (not recorded which). The receptors here all came from an adult woman who had mild COVID-19 (a few samples of this study predate the infection). Cell type and time point are not known.

This clonotype has just a few counts. The chain uses TRBV6-5 and TRBJ2-7, with D possibly being TRBD1 (5 bases). There are 11 residues in the CDR3. The V and J ends lost 10 bases and 3 bases respectively, with 10 bases between them. CDR1 MNHEY and CDR2 SVGAGI come from the germline V gene. The CDR3 DNA reads TGTGCCACTAGACAGATCTACGAGCAGTACTTC. Encoded protein: CATRQIYEQYF.

The chain employs TRBV7-2 and TRBJ2-7, with a tentative D call TRBD2 (6 bases). Trimming left V 6 bases short and J 9 bases short, with 15 bases between. The germline gives CDR1 SGHTA, CDR2 FQGNSA. This CDR3 has 12 amino acids. CDR3 DNA sequence: TGTGCCAGCAGTTATCCGGCGGGACCGCAGTACTTC. It codes for CASSYPAGPQYF.

DNA for the CDR3: TGTGCCAGCAATTTGGTAGAAAATAGCAATCAGCCCCAGCATTTT. Amino acid sequence: CASNLVENSNQPQHF. The V call is TRBV2, the J call TRBJ1-5, with D unclear. V was pared by 7 bases and J by 0 bases, with 13 bases between. CDR3 size: 15 residues. The V gene's germline CDR1 is SNHLY and CDR2 FYNNEI.

Only a few counts were recorded for this clonotype. The rearrangement joins TRBV3-1 to TRBJ2-7, with 9 bases lining up with TRBD1. Unmatched junction bases numbered 16, after V lost 3 bases and J lost 7 bases. The CDR3 runs to 17 residues. Germline lookup yields CDR1 LGHDT and CDR2 YNNKEL (reference sequence). CDR3 DNA sequence: TGTGCCAGCAGCCAGCGGACCCCGGGACAGGGAAATGGAGAGCAGTACTTC. As protein: CASSQRTPGQGNGEQYF.

The V and J genes are TRBV2 and TRBJ1-6; D unclear. There are 15 residues in the CDR3. From germline, CDR1 is SNHLY and CDR2 FYNNEI. The V end lost 5 bases, the J end lost 3 bases, and 11 bases lay between the germline ends. The CDR3 region has the DNA TGTGCCAGCAGTCCAGGCGGGCACTATAATTCACCCCTCCACTTT. This encodes CASSPGGHYNSPLHF.

In this sample, this clonotype turned up a few times. The chain employs TRBV24-1 and TRBJ2-2; D possibly corresponds to TRBD1 (6 bases). Trimming shortened V by 4 bases and J by 1 base, and 15 bases separated the two germline ends. The germline gives CDR1 KGHDR, CDR2 SFDVKD. The CDR3 length is 17 residues. In nucleotides, the CDR3 is TGTGCCACCAGTGAGGCCTATCAGGGGCGGAACACCGGGGAGCTGTTTTTT. It codes for CATSEAYQGRNTGELFF.

This clonotype was observed many times. J is TRBJ2-2 and V is TRBV10-3; 11 bases match TRBD2. The CDR3 is made up of 16 amino acids. V lost 7 bases to trimming and J lost 5 bases; unmatched junction nucleotides: 9. Per germline, CDR1 ENHRY and CDR2 SYGVKD. The CDR3 sequence is CAITPTTSGSTGELFF. For the CDR3, the DNA is TGTGCCATCACCCCGACTACTAGCGGGAGTACCGGGGAGCTGTTTTTT.

Only a few counts were recorded for this clonotype. This sequence joins TRBV9 and TRBJ1-2, with D possibly being TRBD1 (5 bases). Germline assignment: CDR1 SGDLS and CDR2 YYNGEE. Trimming stripped 0 bases from V and 6 bases from J, with 9 bases between. The CDR3 sequence is 13 residues long. The CDR3 sequence: CASSVVGVNGYTF. The CDR3 nucleotides are TGTGCCAGCAGCGTAGTAGGGGTGAATGGCTACACCTTC.

This clonotype was seen a few times. The chain joins TRBV4-2 to TRBJ1-6, with 10 bases identical to TRBD1. Germline V lookup: CDR1 LGHNA, CDR2 YNFKEQ. The CDR3 consists of 16 residues. Germline trimming cut 2 bases from V and 5 bases from J; bases unmatched to any gene: 3. CDR3: CASSQPGTGDNSPLHF. The CDR3 DNA reads TGTGCCAGCAGCCAACCCGGGACAGGGGATAATTCACCCCTCCACTTT.

This clonotype was found a few times. The chain carries TRBV4-1 and TRBJ2-4, with D possibly TRBD2 on 5 matching bases. Trimming removed 0 bases at V and 1 base at J, with 10 bases between. CDR1 is MGHRA, CDR2 YSYEKL, per germline. The CDR3 has 16 residues. The CDR3 is CASSQDITGAKNIQYF. In DNA, the CDR3 is TGCGCCAGCAGCCAAGATATCACGGGGGCCAAAAACATTCAGTACTTC.

V usage is TRBV12-3 or TRBV12-4 and J usage is TRBJ2-3; D may be TRBD1 (7 bases). V was trimmed by 5 bases and J by 4 bases, leaving 16 bases between them. The CDR3 contains 15 residues. The CDR3 DNA follows: TGTGCCAGCAGTCAGCACCAGGGGGGTTCAGATACGCAGTATTTT. Its protein product is CASSQHQGGSDTQYF.